This T cell receptor (beta chain) was identified during a study of Graves' ophthalmopathy and Graves' hyperthyroidism. RNA transcripts yielded amplified TCR beta CDR3 regions. In the first round, RT-PCR was carried out with HTBI primers, and a multiplex PCR formed the second round. One entry per CDR3 protein, called by TCRdb with MiXCR from the multiplex PCR reads. This sample yields 340,000 or so distinct CDR3 sequences, of which 15% to 20% are seen a single time; 9% to 15% belongs to the top ten. This CDR3 region has 14 residues. With 6 bases removed from V and 7 bases from J, the gap between germline ends came to 21 bases. Germline loops: CDR1 DFQATT, CDR2 SNEGSKA (reference sequence). This clonotype came up many times.

This receptor was taken from an adult man with Graves' ophthalmopathy. The sample taken for sequencing was peripheral blood. The chain joins TRBV20-1 to TRBJ1-2; no reliable D call. The chain's CDR3 is CSAAGMQRSSGYTF. The CDR3, as DNA: TGCAGTGCGGCGGGTATGCAGAGGTCTAGTGGCTACACCTTC.